This TCR beta chain was obtained from a study of CD8+ T cells in alopecia areata. Study-level points and caveats: Scalp clonality dropped significantly under tofacitinib, as did expanded CD8+ top-100 clones.

For this clone: Its target is unknown.

This CDR3 is 15 amino acids long. Germline loops: CDR1 SEHNR, CDR2 FQNEAQ (reference sequence). J gave up 2 bases and V 5 bases, and 7 bases lay outside the gene matches. It was cDNA, reverse transcribed from extracted RNA, that served as the sequencing template. The repertoire was sequenced with immunoSEQ multiplex PCR; TCRdb's copy has only in-frame clones and lacks some. The repertoire includes 150,000 to 200,000 clones, under 80% of them detected once, and under 1.5% sits in the top ten. As to treatment: oral pan-JAK inhibitor, 5-10 mg twice daily. Sampling of alopecia areata patients yielded lesional scalp punch biopsies as well as peripheral blood.

J is TRBJ2-3 and V is TRBV7-9; 7 bases are shared with TRBD1. This sequence originates from a human donor with alopecia areata. The sequenced sample was CD4+ T cells sorted from blood, obtained at approximately week 49, from a patient treated with tofacitinib. CDR3 in DNA: TGTGCCAGCAGCACCCCGACAGGGATCACAGATACGCAGTATTTT. This codes for CASSTPTGITDTQYF.